Listed below are T cell receptor beta chains from one sample, sequenced in a study of blood T cell repertoires in COVID-19. Produced via immunoSEQ multiplex PCR; TCRdb's table is partial and in-frame only. The data contain about 110,000 clones, 75% to 80% of them seen just once; the ten biggest clones take up 16%. Sequenced sample: peripheral blood. These receptors were taken from a woman of 80 years or more with active or convalescent COVID-19. Both conserved end residues are part of each CDR3. The order of the fields is J gene, V gene, clone size, D gene, CDR3 protein, CDR3 DNA. The D gene is left open where the match is weak. The size of a clone is reported for some rows only, either as once, few or many, or as a class for expanded clones.

J gene: TRBJ2-3; V gene: TRBV30; clone size: .; D gene: .; CDR3 protein: CAWSRQADTQYF; CDR3 DNA: TGTGCCTGGAGCCGACAGGCAGATACGCAGTATTTT
J gene: TRBJ1-5; V gene: TRBV2; clone size: .; D gene: .; CDR3 protein: CASSLQGGGNQPQHF; CDR3 DNA: TGTGCCAGCAGCCTCCAGGGAGGGGGCAATCAGCCCCAGCATTTT
J gene: TRBJ1-1; V gene: TRBV7-9; clone size: .; D gene: .; CDR3 protein: CASSGWDTAKAFF; CDR3 DNA: TGTGCCAGCAGCGGTTGGGACACAGCCAAGGCTTTCTTT
J gene: TRBJ1-1; V gene: TRBV5-4; clone size: once; D gene: .; CDR3 protein: CASSLGGVGGGSTEAFF; CDR3 DNA: TGTGCCAGCAGCTTGGGTGGTGTGGGGGGCGGGAGCACTGAAGCTTTCTTT
J gene: TRBJ2-2; V gene: TRBV19; clone size: .; D gene: TRBD1; CDR3 protein: CAPGRPGQALSGELFF; CDR3 DNA: TGTGCCCCAGGGAGACCGGGACAGGCTTTATCCGGGGAGCTGTTTTTT
J gene: TRBJ1-1; V gene: TRBV3-1/TRBV3-2; clone size: .; D gene: .; CDR3 protein: CASSQEFRGTEAFF; CDR3 DNA: TGTGCCAGCAGCCAAGAGTTCCGGGGCACTGAAGCTTTCTTT
J gene: TRBJ2-1; V gene: TRBV3-1/TRBV3-2; clone size: .; D gene: .; CDR3 protein: CASSQSLTHNEQFF; CDR3 DNA: TGTGCCAGCAGCCAATCTTTAACTCACAATGAGCAGTTCTTC
J gene: TRBJ1-1; V gene: TRBV29-1; clone size: .; D gene: TRBD1; CDR3 protein: CSGRGRDTEAFF; CDR3 DNA: TGCAGCGGCAGGGGGCGAGACACTGAAGCTTTCTTT
J gene: TRBJ2-7; V gene: TRBV5-1; clone size: .; D gene: TRBD1; CDR3 protein: CASSAGTGVSYEQYF; CDR3 DNA: TGCGCCAGCAGCGCAGGGACAGGGGTTTCCTACGAGCAGTACTTC
J gene: TRBJ2-3; V gene: TRBV25-1; clone size: .; D gene: TRBD2; CDR3 protein: CASTYSGFTDTQYF; CDR3 DNA: TGTGCCAGCACCTATAGCGGGTTCACAGATACGCAGTATTTT
J gene: TRBJ1-1; V gene: TRBV14; clone size: .; D gene: .; CDR3 protein: CASSQTGTRGTEAFF; CDR3 DNA: TGTGCCAGCAGCCAAACCGGGACGCGGGGGACTGAAGCTTTCTTT
J gene: TRBJ2-7; V gene: TRBV5-1; clone size: .; D gene: .; CDR3 protein: CASSFMAMTIGGEQYF; CDR3 DNA: TGCGCCAGCAGCTTTATGGCTATGACGATTGGCGGCGAGCAGTACTTC
J gene: TRBJ2-7; V gene: TRBV6-5; clone size: .; D gene: TRBD2; CDR3 protein: CASISLAGGPGEQYF; CDR3 DNA: TGTGCCAGCATATCCCTAGCGGGAGGGCCGGGGGAGCAGTACTTC
J gene: TRBJ1-2; V gene: TRBV5-4; clone size: .; D gene: .; CDR3 protein: CASSPVPHFGYGYTF; CDR3 DNA: TGTGCCAGCAGCCCGGTCCCCCACTTCGGTTATGGCTACACCTTC
J gene: TRBJ1-1; V gene: TRBV13; clone size: .; D gene: .; CDR3 protein: CASSFDSQGAAFF; CDR3 DNA: TGTGCCAGCAGCTTCGATTCGCAGGGCGCAGCTTTCTTT
J gene: TRBJ2-7; V gene: TRBV18; clone size: .; D gene: .; CDR3 protein: CASSTGVYEQYF; CDR3 DNA: TGTGCCAGCTCAACGGGAGTCTACGAGCAGTACTTC
J gene: TRBJ1-4; V gene: TRBV21-1; clone size: .; D gene: .; CDR3 protein: CARKYGKWYEKLFF; CDR3 DNA: TGTGCCAGAAAATACGGGAAATGGTATGAAAAACTGTTTTTT
J gene: TRBJ2-7; V gene: TRBV7-8; clone size: .; D gene: .; CDR3 protein: CASSAHRREQYF; CDR3 DNA: TGTGCCAGCAGCGCACACAGGCGCGAGCAGTACTTC
J gene: TRBJ1-3; V gene: TRBV28; clone size: .; D gene: TRBD1; CDR3 protein: CASRDSSGNTIYF; CDR3 DNA: TGTGCCAGTAGGGACAGCTCTGGAAACACCATATATTTT
J gene: TRBJ2-1; V gene: TRBV4-2; clone size: .; D gene: .; CDR3 protein: CASSQVAAAGRYNEQFF; CDR3 DNA: TGTGCCAGCAGCCAAGTGGCCGCTGCAGGTCGGTACAATGAGCAGTTCTTC
J gene: TRBJ2-3; V gene: TRBV9; clone size: few; D gene: .; CDR3 protein: CASSVASHTDTQYF; CDR3 DNA: TGTGCCAGCAGCGTAGCCAGTCACACAGATACGCAGTATTTT
J gene: TRBJ2-5; V gene: TRBV5-1; clone size: many; D gene: TRBD1; CDR3 protein: CASSSRDSSMETQYF; CDR3 DNA: TGCGCCAGCAGCTCCCGGGACAGCTCGATGGAGACCCAGTACTTC